The rows below give T cell receptor beta chains drawn from one sample of a study of blood T cell repertoires in COVID-19. Some clones are missing from TCRdb's copy, which holds only in-frame ones; the method was immunoSEQ multiplex PCR. The data show 50,000 to 70,000 clones, about 80% seen once. Material for sequencing was peripheral blood. These receptors were collected from a man between 45 and 60 years old with active or convalescent COVID-19. CDR3s include the opening cysteine and the closing phenylalanine or tryptophan. A D gene is named only where the DNA matches it firmly. For some rows the clone size is stated as once, few or many, or as a class when expanded; others skip it.

CDR3 protein: CAISESIGQGTHEQYF; CDR3 DNA: TGTGCCATCAGTGAGTCCATCGGACAGGGAACGCACGAGCAGTACTTC; D gene: TRBD1; J gene: TRBJ2-7; clone size: NA; V gene: TRBV10-3; CDR3 length: 16
CDR3 protein: CASSYGTGFGELFF; CDR3 DNA: TGCGCCAGCAGCTACGGGACAGGGTTCGGGGAGCTGTTTTTT; D gene: TRBD1; J gene: TRBJ2-2; clone size: NA; V gene: TRBV5-1; CDR3 length: 14
CDR3 protein: CASGSSWTSNEQFF; CDR3 DNA: TGCGCCAGCGGCTCATCGTGGACTTCCAATGAGCAGTTCTTC; D gene: NA; J gene: TRBJ2-1; clone size: NA; V gene: TRBV5-1; CDR3 length: 14
CDR3 protein: CSVGGGGYQPQHF; CDR3 DNA: TGCAGCGTTGGGGGGGGCGGGTATCAGCCCCAGCATTTT; D gene: NA; J gene: TRBJ1-5; clone size: NA; V gene: TRBV29-1; CDR3 length: 13
CDR3 protein: CASSEGQASINEQFF; CDR3 DNA: TGTGCCAGCAGTGAGGGACAGGCGTCGATCAATGAGCAGTTCTTC; D gene: TRBD1; J gene: TRBJ2-1; clone size: NA; V gene: TRBV6-1; CDR3 length: 15
CDR3 protein: CASSLPQNTEAFF; CDR3 DNA: TGTGCCAGCAGCTTACCACAGAACACTGAAGCTTTCTTT; D gene: NA; J gene: TRBJ1-1; clone size: NA; V gene: TRBV7-9; CDR3 length: 13
CDR3 protein: CASSPKLAGVLNEQFF; CDR3 DNA: TGTGCCAGCAGCCCGAAACTAGCGGGGGTGTTAAATGAGCAGTTCTTC; D gene: TRBD2; J gene: TRBJ2-1; clone size: NA; V gene: TRBV5-4; CDR3 length: 16
CDR3 protein: CASSEPSTIYGYTF; CDR3 DNA: TGCGCCAGCAGTGAGCCCTCGACTATCTATGGCTACACCTTC; D gene: NA; J gene: TRBJ1-2; clone size: NA; V gene: TRBV10-1; CDR3 length: 14
CDR3 protein: CASSPFPSGAPSEQYF; CDR3 DNA: TGTGCCAGCAGCCCCTTTCCGAGCGGGGCTCCCTCCGAGCAGTACTTC; D gene: TRBD2; J gene: TRBJ2-7; clone size: NA; V gene: TRBV4-2; CDR3 length: 16
CDR3 protein: CAISPGGSGNTIYF; CDR3 DNA: TGTGCCATCAGCCCAGGGGGCTCTGGAAACACCATATATTTT; D gene: TRBD1; J gene: TRBJ1-3; clone size: NA; V gene: TRBV10-3; CDR3 length: 14
CDR3 protein: CASSRGQGVSPLHF; CDR3 DNA: TGTGCCAGCAGCCGGGGACAGGGGGTATCACCCCTCCACTTT; D gene: TRBD1; J gene: TRBJ1-6; clone size: NA; V gene: TRBV7-9; CDR3 length: 14
CDR3 protein: CASSLGLSSGTGELFF; CDR3 DNA: TGTGCCAGCAGCTTAGGGCTATCAAGCGGCACCGGGGAGCTGTTTTTT; D gene: NA; J gene: TRBJ2-2; clone size: NA; V gene: TRBV7-3; CDR3 length: 16
CDR3 protein: CASSPVGTGESPLHF; CDR3 DNA: TGTGCCAGCTCACCGGTAGGGACAGGGGAATCACCCCTCCACTTT; D gene: TRBD1; J gene: TRBJ1-6; clone size: few; V gene: TRBV18; CDR3 length: 15
CDR3 protein: CAWSFNIATGYTF; CDR3 DNA: TGTGCCTGGAGTTTTAACATAGCGACTGGCTACACCTTC; D gene: NA; J gene: TRBJ1-2; clone size: NA; V gene: TRBV30; CDR3 length: 13
CDR3 protein: CASSLKAGERETQYF; CDR3 DNA: TGTGCCAGCAGCTTAAAGGCGGGAGAGAGAGAGACCCAGTACTTC; D gene: TRBD2; J gene: TRBJ2-5; clone size: NA; V gene: TRBV11-2; CDR3 length: 15
CDR3 protein: CASSRAGNEQFF; CDR3 DNA: TGTGCCAGCAGTAGGGCAGGGAATGAGCAGTTCTTC; D gene: NA; J gene: TRBJ2-1; clone size: NA; V gene: TRBV11-3; CDR3 length: 12
CDR3 protein: CASRTGMARSPLHF; CDR3 DNA: TGTGCCAGCAGAACAGGGATGGCGCGGTCACCCCTCCACTTT; D gene: NA; J gene: TRBJ1-6; clone size: NA; V gene: TRBV2; CDR3 length: 14
CDR3 protein: CATSPARGEAEEQYF; CDR3 DNA: TGTGCCACCAGCCCTGCCCGGGGGGAAGCTGAGGAGCAGTACTTC; D gene: TRBD2; J gene: TRBJ2-7; clone size: few; V gene: TRBV15; CDR3 length: 15
CDR3 protein: CASSSSNTARNEKLFF; CDR3 DNA: TGTGCCAGCAGCAGTAGTAACACAGCCCGAAATGAAAAACTGTTTTTT; D gene: NA; J gene: TRBJ1-4; clone size: once; V gene: TRBV5-5; CDR3 length: 16
CDR3 protein: CASMGRATNEKLFF; CDR3 DNA: TGTGCCAGCATGGGCAGGGCGACTAATGAAAAACTGTTTTTT; D gene: NA; J gene: TRBJ1-4; clone size: NA; V gene: TRBV25-1; CDR3 length: 14
CDR3 protein: CASSPERVSSPLHF; CDR3 DNA: TGTGCCAGCTCACCGGAGAGGGTCAGCTCACCCCTCCACTTT; D gene: NA; J gene: TRBJ1-6; clone size: NA; V gene: TRBV18; CDR3 length: 14
CDR3 protein: CASSSGQGWGTEAFF; CDR3 DNA: TGTGCCAGCAGTTCGGGACAGGGGTGGGGCACTGAAGCTTTCTTT; D gene: TRBD1; J gene: TRBJ1-1; clone size: NA; V gene: TRBV27; CDR3 length: 15
CDR3 protein: CATWGQSNYEQYF; CDR3 DNA: TGTGCCACCTGGGGACAGTCCAACTACGAGCAGTACTTC; D gene: TRBD1; J gene: TRBJ2-7; clone size: NA; V gene: TRBV7-9; CDR3 length: 13
CDR3 protein: CASSRQGLNTEAFF; CDR3 DNA: TGTGCCAGCAGCAGACAGGGTCTAAACACTGAAGCTTTCTTT; D gene: TRBD1; J gene: TRBJ1-1; clone size: NA; V gene: TRBV7-2; CDR3 length: 14
CDR3 protein: CASSLGAGTKYEQYF; CDR3 DNA: TGTGCCAGCAGCCTAGGAGCCGGGACTAAGTACGAGCAGTACTTC; D gene: TRBD2; J gene: TRBJ2-7; clone size: NA; V gene: TRBV7-8; CDR3 length: 15
CDR3 protein: CASSPRTGNMRNTGELFF; CDR3 DNA: TGCGCCAGCAGCCCTCGGACAGGGAATATGAGGAACACCGGGGAGCTGTTTTTT; D gene: TRBD1; J gene: TRBJ2-2; clone size: NA; V gene: TRBV5-1; CDR3 length: 18
CDR3 protein: CASSSMTRGHGYTF; CDR3 DNA: TGTGCCAGCAGCTCCATGACTAGGGGCCACGGCTACACCTTC; D gene: NA; J gene: TRBJ1-2; clone size: medium-sized; V gene: TRBV7-9; CDR3 length: 14
CDR3 protein: CASSQSLAEETQYF; CDR3 DNA: TGTGCCAGCAGCCAATCTTTAGCGGAAGAGACCCAGTACTTC; D gene: NA; J gene: TRBJ2-5; clone size: NA; V gene: TRBV3-1/TRBV3-2; CDR3 length: 14
CDR3 protein: CASSQENSGIGGELFF; CDR3 DNA: TGTGCCAGCAGCCAAGAGAATTCGGGTATTGGCGGGGAGCTGTTTTTT; D gene: NA; J gene: TRBJ2-2; clone size: NA; V gene: TRBV4-2; CDR3 length: 16
CDR3 protein: CASSYPSGGADTQYF; CDR3 DNA: TGTGCCAGCAGTTACCCTAGCGGGGGGGCTGATACGCAGTATTTT; D gene: TRBD2; J gene: TRBJ2-3; clone size: NA; V gene: TRBV6-6; CDR3 length: 15
CDR3 protein: CASSLNRVNSPLHF; CDR3 DNA: TGTGCCAGCAGCCTAAACAGGGTCAATTCACCCCTCCACTTT; D gene: NA; J gene: TRBJ1-6; clone size: once; V gene: TRBV14; CDR3 length: 14
CDR3 protein: CASKLEQGANYGYTF; CDR3 DNA: TGTGCCAGCAAATTGGAACAGGGGGCTAACTATGGCTACACCTTC; D gene: TRBD1; J gene: TRBJ1-2; clone size: NA; V gene: TRBV6-5; CDR3 length: 15
CDR3 protein: CSVEVRTVYGYTF; CDR3 DNA: TGCAGCGTTGAAGTTCGGACAGTCTATGGCTACACCTTC; D gene: NA; J gene: TRBJ1-2; clone size: NA; V gene: TRBV29-1; CDR3 length: 13
CDR3 protein: CASRTTGVVAEQYF; CDR3 DNA: TGTGCCAGCAGGACAACAGGGGTCGTCGCCGAGCAGTACTTC; D gene: TRBD1; J gene: TRBJ2-7; clone size: NA; V gene: TRBV5-4; CDR3 length: 14
CDR3 protein: CAISESRSGGGYNEQFF; CDR3 DNA: TGTGCCATCAGTGAGTCGAGGTCGGGAGGTGGCTACAATGAGCAGTTCTTC; D gene: TRBD2; J gene: TRBJ2-1; clone size: NA; V gene: TRBV10-3; CDR3 length: 17
CDR3 protein: CASSPSGGARFF; CDR3 DNA: TGTGCCAGCAGCCCTAGCGGGGGGGCGAGGTTCTTC; D gene: TRBD2; J gene: TRBJ2-1; clone size: NA; V gene: TRBV11-2; CDR3 length: 12
CDR3 protein: CASSPRLADDGELFF; CDR3 DNA: TGCGCCAGCAGCCCCCGACTAGCGGACGACGGGGAGCTGTTTTTT; D gene: TRBD2; J gene: TRBJ2-2; clone size: NA; V gene: TRBV4-1; CDR3 length: 15
CDR3 protein: CASSHGGPEAFF; CDR3 DNA: TGTGCCAGCAGCCACGGGGGGCCAGAAGCTTTCTTT; D gene: NA; J gene: TRBJ1-1; clone size: NA; V gene: TRBV3-1/TRBV3-2; CDR3 length: 12
CDR3 protein: CASGSGTNQPQHF; CDR3 DNA: TGTGCTAGTGGTTCAGGCACGAATCAGCCCCAGCATTTT; D gene: NA; J gene: TRBJ1-5; clone size: NA; V gene: TRBV12-5; CDR3 length: 13
CDR3 protein: CASSIRGYEQFF; CDR3 DNA: TGTGCCAGCAGTATTAGAGGATATGAGCAGTTCTTC; D gene: NA; J gene: TRBJ2-1; clone size: NA; V gene: TRBV6-2/TRBV6-3; CDR3 length: 12
CDR3 protein: CSDAGTGSAYYTF; CDR3 DNA: TGCAGCGACGCGGGGACAGGTTCGGCCTACTACACCTTC; D gene: TRBD1; J gene: TRBJ1-2; clone size: NA; V gene: TRBV29-1; CDR3 length: 13
CDR3 protein: CASRWLETQYF; CDR3 DNA: TGTGCCAGCAGGTGGCTGGAGACCCAGTACTTC; D gene: NA; J gene: TRBJ2-5; clone size: NA; V gene: TRBV6-5; CDR3 length: 11
CDR3 protein: CASSVTPTQGAFSTDTQYF; CDR3 DNA: TGTGCCAGCAGCGTAACTCCTACACAGGGGGCCTTCAGCACAGATACGCAGTATTTT; D gene: TRBD1; J gene: TRBJ2-3; clone size: NA; V gene: TRBV9; CDR3 length: 19
CDR3 protein: CASSLVGARGNEQFF; CDR3 DNA: TGTGCCAGCAGCTTAGTCGGCGCCAGAGGGAATGAGCAGTTCTTC; D gene: NA; J gene: TRBJ2-1; clone size: NA; V gene: TRBV11-2; CDR3 length: 15
CDR3 protein: CASSPRQGRSTYEQYF; CDR3 DNA: TGTGCCAGCAGCCCACGACAGGGTCGCTCTACCTACGAGCAGTACTTC; D gene: TRBD1; J gene: TRBJ2-7; clone size: NA; V gene: TRBV5-4; CDR3 length: 16
CDR3 protein: CSVETQGSRYSGANVLTF; CDR3 DNA: TGCAGCGTTGAAACCCAGGGCTCCCGGTACTCTGGGGCCAACGTCCTGACTTTC; D gene: NA; J gene: TRBJ2-6; clone size: NA; V gene: TRBV29-1; CDR3 length: 18